Included here is one TCR beta chain sequence, with context. What it binds is not known. Exposure to brentuximab vedotin varied, and each patient had relapsed following autologous stem cell transplantation. The authors purified CD4+ T cells from thawed PBMCs by magnetic negative selection. This entry comes from a study of PD-1 blockade in classical Hodgkin lymphoma. The CDR3 extends over 13 amino acids. Trimming removed 0 bases from V and 6 bases from J, with 8 bases in between. From germline, CDR1 is SGHNT and CDR2 YYREEE (reference sequence). Study outcomes and limitations: Causes of the repertoire differences remain undefined, possibly disease activity or prior therapy. Some patients began nivolumab under 1 year after ASCT. These patients were excluded from later analyses. Newly diagnosed patients reportedly had lower baseline TCR diversity than healthy donors. Diversity similar to that of newly diagnosed patients was seen at baseline in complete responders.

TCRdb's copy holds only in-frame clones and misses some; the assay was immunoSEQ multiplex PCR. The data hold about 7,000 clones, with roughly 80% observed a single time. The sequenced sample was CD4+ T cells from blood, obtained at baseline. The J gene is TRBJ2-3, the V gene TRBV5-4; D may be TRBD2 (5 bases). This clonotype was sampled from a human donor with classical Hodgkin lymphoma. The CDR3 nucleotides are TGTGCCAGCAGCTTGGGGGAGCTGGATACGCAGTATTTT. Translation: CASSLGELDTQYF.